Given below is one T cell receptor (beta chain) in context. Measured with immunoSEQ multiplex PCR; TCRdb has only the in-frame clones, and not every one. The table records approximately 220,000 clones, about 86% of them present only once. This specimen belongs to a study of blood T cell repertoires in COVID-19. Study as a whole: T cells, B-cell-depleted T cells, or PBMCs supplied cDNA or gDNA.

The germline gives CDR1 SNHLY, CDR2 FYNNEI. V lost 11 bases, J lost 4 bases, and 8 bases stayed unmatched. CDR3 length: 13 residues. The clonotype was recovered from a middle-aged woman with acute COVID-19. The sequenced material came from PBMCs or T cells enriched from blood (not recorded which). This chain connects TRBV2 to TRBJ1-1, with TRBD1 matching over 9 bases. The CDR3 DNA follows: TGTGCCTCCTCACAGGGGGCGCTCACTGAAGCTTTCTTT. It codes for CASSQGALTEAFF.